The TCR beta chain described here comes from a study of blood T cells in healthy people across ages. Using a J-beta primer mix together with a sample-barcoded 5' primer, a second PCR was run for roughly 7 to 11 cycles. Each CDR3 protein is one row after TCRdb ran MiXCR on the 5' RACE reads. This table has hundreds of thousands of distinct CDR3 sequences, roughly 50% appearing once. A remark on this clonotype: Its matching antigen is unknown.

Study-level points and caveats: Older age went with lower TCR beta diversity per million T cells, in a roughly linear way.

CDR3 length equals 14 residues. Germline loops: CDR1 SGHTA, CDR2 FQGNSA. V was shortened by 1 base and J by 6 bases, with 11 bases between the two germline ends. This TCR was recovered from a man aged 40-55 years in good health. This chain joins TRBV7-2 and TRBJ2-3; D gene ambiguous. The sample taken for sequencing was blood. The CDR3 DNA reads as TGTGCCAGCAGCTTAGAGACTTTAGCTGATACGCAGTATTTT. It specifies CASSLETLADTQYF.